What follows describes a single T cell receptor (beta chain). Its antigen has not been determined. Base qualities are not provided; no much larger clone lies one nucleotide away. The CDR3 regions of human TCRbeta chains were subjected to immunosequencing. In the authors' own workflow: TCRs in the repertoires were matched against a reference library of SARS-CoV-2-specific TCRs that had been generated with the MIRA antigen-specificity platform. Breadth was defined as the fraction of unique TCRs that were SARS-CoV-2-associated. Depth was defined as the fraction of total T cells that were SARS-CoV-2-associated. Each spike-specific TCR was assigned to its reactive spike region and to a CD4 or CD8 class using the MIRA data. Log10-transformed breadth and depth values were compared by one-way ANOVA with Sidak's multiple comparisons tests. This immuneACCESS table, as held by TCRdb, lists in-frame sequences with V and J called but not all clones. Of the missing ones, under half trace to an unresolved V gene in checked studies; the others have no known cause. V and J calls and clone size are copied from that table; D and trimming were computed from the DNA. The sample has hundreds of thousands of clones on record, about 93% of them singletons. Roughly 1% of the sample goes to the ten largest clones.

This record comes from a study of T cell responses to AZD1222 COVID-19 vaccine (dated by TCRdb to 2020 to 2022). With regard to the full study: A total of about 230 trial participants underwent TCR sequencing, of whom roughly 210 received two doses of AZD1222 and about 26 received two doses of the MenACWY control vaccine. Trial participants were enrolled by age into subgroups of 18-55, 56-69 and 70-plus years, and about 150, 27 and 61 TCR-sequenced participants, respectively, were included in these subgroups.

From cysteine to phenylalanine, the CDR3 is 16 amino acids long. CDR3 DNA only is kept here, 48 bases in frame from base 1. CDR1 and CDR2 (SEHNR, FQNEAQ) derive from the germline V gene (reference sequence). V and J are truncated by 0 bases and 5 bases respectively, leaving an intervening sequence of 13 bases. Overall results and qualifications from the work: Conclusions about previously exposed vaccinees are limited because only a handful of AZD1222 recipients were SARS-CoV-2 seropositive at baseline. The whole spike protein was spanned by vaccine-associated CD4 TCRs, and dominant responses were seen in regions 160-218 and 743-854. Epitopes outside the regions mutated in the B.1.351 and B.1.1.7 variants were reportedly recognized by nearly half of the unique spike-specific TCRs. Because no samples from the day 14 peak response were available, repertoires could be characterized only after the peak T cell response. The 56-69-year group was small, and its depth increase did not reach significance, likely because of low power. Participants were mostly white British, with more females than males. The authors suggested clonal diversity may have been underestimated. After two AZD1222 doses, both the breadth and the depth of spike-specific TCRs were significantly higher than at day 0 and than in MenACWY recipients.

The meaning of the sample's time point label: baseline before first vaccination. In light of the paper, this sample's treatment or condition label describes: meningococcal conjugate vaccine given as trial control. Vaccinee samples came from UK trials COV001 and COV002, including a single-blind randomized controlled phase 2/3 trial of AZD1222 (ChAdOx1 nCoV-19) in healthy adults. Trial participant PBMC samples were collected at day 0 and day 28 after the second dose for TCRbeta chain sequencing. This material consisted of peripheral blood, taken on day 0 of MenACWY control vaccination. This sequence originates from an adult in good health. This sequence uses TRBV7-9 and TRBJ1-4; TRBD1 could be the D gene, as 5 bases match. The CDR3 corresponds to CASSLARGAGNEKLFF. The DNA reads as follows: TGTGCCAGCAGCTTAGCGCGTGGGGCAGGCAATGAAAAACTGTTTTTT.